This is a list of T cell receptor beta chains from one sample in a study of CD4 T cells in relation to SARS-CoV-2 and coronaviruses. For these receptors, no antigen is known. Data came from immunoSEQ multiplex PCR; TCRdb stores just in-frame clones and leaves some out. The repertoire holds roughly 43,000 clones, with around 80% as singletons. Sequenced input: naive CD4+ T cells from PBMCs, cultured in vitro. The origin of the receptors is an adult with COVID-19. Both conserved end residues are part of each CDR3.

v_call,j_call,cdr3_aa
TRBV2,TRBJ2-7,CASSRFSTAYEQYF
TRBV18,TRBJ2-1,CASSLLASTYNEQFF
TRBV28,TRBJ1-6,CASSDSTGYSPLHF
TRBV5-6,TRBJ2-5,CASSLSRGLETQYF
TRBV6-6,TRBJ2-1,CASSYSQTGVDEQFF
TRBV2,TRBJ1-5,CASGRRPGNQPQHF
TRBV10-3,TRBJ1-6,CAISGQPNSPLHF
TRBV5-1,TRBJ1-2,CASSFGGGQDYGYTF
TRBV7-2,TRBJ2-2,CASSPGGGLAGIPLFF
TRBV7-8,TRBJ2-7,CASSLRIGLERATPYEQYF
TRBV29-1,TRBJ2-1,CSVGASAGDNEQFF
TRBV19,TRBJ2-5,CASSSPWGRETQYF
TRBV10-3,TRBJ2-5,CAISDGQGGFRETQYF
TRBV4-1,TRBJ1-6,CASSQDPGVDSPLHF
TRBV7-2,TRBJ2-5,CASSLVGIAGSETQYF
TRBV2,TRBJ2-7,CASSDQGYEQYF
TRBV10-3,TRBJ2-2,CAISEVTNTGELFF
TRBV7-8,TRBJ2-5,CASSSWRVAGARVQETQYF
TRBV9,TRBJ2-1,CASSVRGMGAQGYNEQFF
TRBV10-3,TRBJ2-2,CAASLGSAGELFF
TRBV7-8,TRBJ2-2,CASSSLAGASNTGELFF
TRBV5-1,TRBJ2-3,CASSSMTGTSGTDTQYF
TRBV2,TRBJ1-4,CASRQQGGLFF
TRBV29-1,TRBJ2-7,CSATGTSGSYEQYF
TRBV4-3,TRBJ1-2,CASSQDLAGAYGYTF
TRBV6-1,TRBJ1-1,CASSETGGEAFF
TRBV11-2,TRBJ2-3,CASSRLYRGQGITDTQYF
TRBV30,TRBJ2-1,CAWSVRNEQFF
TRBV30,TRBJ2-3,CAWSRSGRPTDTQYF
TRBV20-1,TRBJ2-7,CSARLSYEQYF
TRBV29-1,TRBJ1-4,CSAGTVNEKLFF
TRBV7-6,TRBJ2-7,CASSFLGLGQSYEQYF
TRBV7-3,TRBJ2-5,CASSLASGQETQYF
TRBV11-2,TRBJ2-5,CASSFVAGAQETQYF
TRBV15,TRBJ1-4,CATSRELGLPNEKLFF
TRBV28,TRBJ2-3,CASSLGIAASTDTQYF
TRBV10-3,TRBJ2-3,CAISGASYATDTQYF
TRBV5-1,TRBJ2-7,CASSFLTGGAYEQYF
TRBV19,TRBJ1-3,CASSTTREDTIYF
TRBV6-5,TRBJ2-2,CASSFGTGGTGELFF
TRBV19,TRBJ1-2,CASTQSDSSGYTF
TRBV28,TRBJ1-5,CASSLSGGEGGLLQPQHF